This passage covers 8 T cell receptor beta chains from one sample sequenced in a study of spatial heterogeneity in lung cancer. Regarding time point: sample taken at primary tumor resection. Without sorting, whole RNA was sequenced from tumor, nontumor lung or frozen PBMC. A single record per CDR3 protein comes from TCRdb applying MiXCR to the 5' RACE reads. The repertoire holds 50,000 to 65,000 distinct CDR3 sequences, with approximately 8% as singletons. The specimen comprised PBMCs, sampled at surgery. All receptors derive from a female donor with early-stage non-small cell lung cancer.

In its sample, this clonotype was seen many times. The chain couples TRBV12-3 or TRBV12-4 to TRBJ1-4; 8 bases align to TRBD1. CDR3 length: 14 residues. The J segment lost 7 bases and the V segment lost 5 bases, leaving 6 bases of the junction unmatched. CDR3 sequence reads: CASSKDRVGEKLFF. CDR3 DNA sequence: TGTGCCAGCAGTAAGGACAGGGTCGGTGAAAAACTGTTTTTT.

This clonotype has only a few counts. The rearrangement joins TRBV9 to TRBJ2-2; 7 positions match TRBD2. CDR3 length equals 17 residues. Looked up from germline, CDR1 is SGDLS and CDR2 is YYNGEE. V dropped 2 bases and J dropped 5; count of bases not matched to a gene: 12. CDR3 bases: TGTGCCAGCAGCGTTGCCCCCCTAGGGAGGGGAACCGGGGAGCTGTTTTTT. This encodes CASSVAPLGRGTGELFF.

This clonotype was recorded many times. The genes are TRBV7-6 and TRBJ2-5; D gene ambiguous. Trimming pared 3 bases from V and 2 bases from J, leaving 10 bases between. The CDR3 loop spans 14 amino acids. Germline values: CDR1 SGHVS, CDR2 FNYEAQ. CDR3 sequence reads: CASSFGTVQETQYF. The CDR3 coding sequence is TGTGCCAGCAGCTTTGGTACGGTGCAAGAGACCCAGTACTTC.

The chain recombines TRBV28 with TRBJ1-5; tentatively, D is TRBD1 (6 bases). V was trimmed by 7 bases and J by 4 bases, leaving 20 bases between them. This CDR3 region has 16 residues. Germline V gene lookup returns CDR1 MDHEN and CDR2 SYDVKM. CDR3 amino acids: CASTTLGGQRNQPQHF. CDR3 DNA sequence: TGTGCCAGCACCACCTTGGGAGGACAGAGAAATCAGCCCCAGCATTTT.

This clonotype was picked up many times. V and J are TRBV7-9 and TRBJ2-1; TRBD2 matches 11 bases. The germline V gene has CDR1 SEHNR and CDR2 FQNEAQ (reference sequence). Trimming removed 3 bases from V and 4 bases from J; junction bases left unmatched: 5. The CDR3 runs 16 residues. The CDR3 protein is CASSFRASGRYNEQFF. DNA for the CDR3: TGTGCCAGCAGCTTTCGGGCTAGCGGGAGGTACAATGAGCAGTTCTTC.

Here the CDR3 reads CASRLGTEQYV. The CDR3 DNA reads as TGTGCAAGTCGCTTAGGAACTGAGCAGTACGTC. The rearrangement uses TRBV12-2 and TRBJ2-7. TRBV12-2 is given as a pseudogene. CDR3 length equals 11 residues.

This clonotype was counted at least ten times. The rearrangement links TRBV12-3 or TRBV12-4 to TRBJ2-5; either TRBD1 or TRBD2 may fit D (5 bases each). Trimming removed 1 base at V and 6 bases at J, with 6 bases between. The CDR3 is 12 amino acids. The CDR3 protein is CASSLGGQTQYF. CDR3 in DNA: TGTGCCAGCAGTTTAGGGGGACAGACCCAGTACTTC.

This rearrangement joins TRBV28 to TRBJ1-3; TRBD1 might be the D (6 bases). Germline V gives CDR1 MDHEN, CDR2 SYDVKM. V was clipped by 5 bases and J by 4 bases, with 15 bases between them. The CDR3 extends over 15 amino acids. The CDR3 DNA reads as TGTGCCAGCAGTACGGGACAAGGGACCGGAAACACCATATATTTT. Translation gives CASSTGQGTGNTIYF.